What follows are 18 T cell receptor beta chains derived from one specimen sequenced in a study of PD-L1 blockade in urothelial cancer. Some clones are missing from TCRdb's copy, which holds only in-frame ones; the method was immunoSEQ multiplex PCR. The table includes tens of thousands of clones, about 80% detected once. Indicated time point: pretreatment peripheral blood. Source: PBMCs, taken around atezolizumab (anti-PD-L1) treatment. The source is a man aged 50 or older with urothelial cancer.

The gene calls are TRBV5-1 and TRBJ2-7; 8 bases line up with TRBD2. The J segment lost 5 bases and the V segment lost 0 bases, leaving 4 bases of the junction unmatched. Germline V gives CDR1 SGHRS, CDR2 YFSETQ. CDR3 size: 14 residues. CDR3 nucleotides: TGCGCCAGCAGCTTGGGGCGGGGGGTTCACGAGCAGTACTTC. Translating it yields CASSLGRGVHEQYF.

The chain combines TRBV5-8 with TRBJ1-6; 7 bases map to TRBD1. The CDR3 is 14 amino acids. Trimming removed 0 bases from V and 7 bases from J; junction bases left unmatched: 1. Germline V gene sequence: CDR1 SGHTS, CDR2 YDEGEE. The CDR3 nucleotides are TGTGCCAGCAGCTTGGTACAGGGGAATTCACCCCTCCACTTT. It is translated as CASSLVQGNSPLHF.

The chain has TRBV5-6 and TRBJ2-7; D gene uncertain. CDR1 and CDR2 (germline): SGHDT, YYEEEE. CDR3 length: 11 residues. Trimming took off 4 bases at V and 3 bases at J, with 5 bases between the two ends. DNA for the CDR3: TGTGCCAGCAGCATTCACTACGAGCAGTACTTC. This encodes CASSIHYEQYF.

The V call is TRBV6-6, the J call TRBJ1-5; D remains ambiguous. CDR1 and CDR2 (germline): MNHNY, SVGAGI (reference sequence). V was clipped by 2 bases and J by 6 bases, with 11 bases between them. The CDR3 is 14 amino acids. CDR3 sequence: CASSYGQVTQPQHF. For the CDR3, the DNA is TGTGCCAGCAGTTACGGGCAGGTCACTCAGCCCCAGCATTTT.

The CDR3 DNA follows: TGTGCTAGCCTTATCCCCAATGAGCAGTTCTTC. It encodes CASLIPNEQFF. J is TRBJ2-1 and V is TRBV7-7; D is ambiguous. Per the germline V gene, CDR1 is SSHAT and CDR2 is FNYEAQ (reference sequence). The CDR3 spans 11 residues.

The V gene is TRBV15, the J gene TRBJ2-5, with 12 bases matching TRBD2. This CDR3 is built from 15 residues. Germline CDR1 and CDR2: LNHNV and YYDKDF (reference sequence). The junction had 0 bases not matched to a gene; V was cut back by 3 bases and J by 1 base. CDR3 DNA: TGTGCCACCAGCAGGACTAGCGGGAGCCAAGAGACCCAGTACTTC. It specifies CATSRTSGSQETQYF.

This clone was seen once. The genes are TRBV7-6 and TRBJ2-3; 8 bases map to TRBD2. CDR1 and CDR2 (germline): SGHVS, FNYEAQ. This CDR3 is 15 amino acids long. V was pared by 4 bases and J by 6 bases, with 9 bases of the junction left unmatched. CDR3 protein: CASSWGLGGGDTQYF. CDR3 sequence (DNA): TGTGCCAGCAGCTGGGGACTAGGGGGAGGGGATACGCAGTATTTT.

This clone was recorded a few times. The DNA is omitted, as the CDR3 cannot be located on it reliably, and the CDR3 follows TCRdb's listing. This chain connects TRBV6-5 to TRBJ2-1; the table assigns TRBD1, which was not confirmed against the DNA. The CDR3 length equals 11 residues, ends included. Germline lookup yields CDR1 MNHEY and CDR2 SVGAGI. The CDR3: CASGFGQGTFF.

The CDR3 coding sequence is TGTGCCAGCCGACTAGCGGGGGGGTCAGAGACCCAGTACTTC. Amino acid sequence: CASRLAGGSETQYF. The chain is built from TRBV7-9 and TRBJ2-5; 14 bases line up with TRBD2. The V segment lost 8 bases and the J segment 4 bases; nucleotides outside the gene matches: 3. This CDR3 spans 14 amino acids. Germline CDR1 is SEHNR and CDR2 is FQNEAQ (reference sequence).

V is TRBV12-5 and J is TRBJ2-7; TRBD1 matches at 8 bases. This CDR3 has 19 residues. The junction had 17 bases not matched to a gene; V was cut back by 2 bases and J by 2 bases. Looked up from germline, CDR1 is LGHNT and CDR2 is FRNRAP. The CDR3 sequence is CASGLFPLLDRGRTYEQYF. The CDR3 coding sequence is TGTGCTAGTGGTTTGTTCCCCCTCTTAGACAGGGGACGTACCTACGAGCAGTACTTC.

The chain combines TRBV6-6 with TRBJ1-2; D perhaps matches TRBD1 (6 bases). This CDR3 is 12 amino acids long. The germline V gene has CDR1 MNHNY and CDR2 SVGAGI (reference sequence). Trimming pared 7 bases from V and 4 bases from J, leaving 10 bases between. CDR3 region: CASTDSFYGYTF. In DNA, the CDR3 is TGTGCCAGCACGGACAGCTTCTATGGCTACACCTTC.

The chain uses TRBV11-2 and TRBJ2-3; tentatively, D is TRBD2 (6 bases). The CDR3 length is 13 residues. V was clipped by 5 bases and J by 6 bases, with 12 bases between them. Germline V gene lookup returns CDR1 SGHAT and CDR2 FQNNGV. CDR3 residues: CASSTGGSDTQYF. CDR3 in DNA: TGTGCCAGCAGCACTGGGGGGTCCGATACGCAGTATTTT.

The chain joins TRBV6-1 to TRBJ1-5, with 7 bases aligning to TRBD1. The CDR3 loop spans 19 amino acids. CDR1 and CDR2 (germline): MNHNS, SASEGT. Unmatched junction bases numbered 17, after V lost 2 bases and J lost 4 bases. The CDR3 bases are TGTGCCAGCAGTGAAAGAACATCGGGACAGTATGAGAAAAATCAGCCCCAGCATTTT. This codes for CASSERTSGQYEKNQPQHF.

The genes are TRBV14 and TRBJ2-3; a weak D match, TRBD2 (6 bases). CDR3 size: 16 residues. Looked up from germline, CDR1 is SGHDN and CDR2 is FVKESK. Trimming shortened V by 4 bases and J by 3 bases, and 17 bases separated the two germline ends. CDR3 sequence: CASSPRGRVGTDTQYF. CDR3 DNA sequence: TGTGCCAGCAGCCCACGGGGGAGAGTCGGGACAGATACGCAGTATTTT.

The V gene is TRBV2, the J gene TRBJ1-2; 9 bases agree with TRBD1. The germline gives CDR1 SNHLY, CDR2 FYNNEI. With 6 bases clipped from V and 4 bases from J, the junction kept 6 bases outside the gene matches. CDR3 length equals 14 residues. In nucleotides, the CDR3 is TGTGCCAGCAGGGACAGGGGTGTTCGCTATGGCTACACCTTC. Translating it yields CASRDRGVRYGYTF.

The CDR3 is CASSPQGGVSPYEQYF. The CDR3 DNA reads as TGTGCCAGCAGCCCCCAAGGCGGTGTCAGTCCCTACGAGCAGTACTTC. This chain links TRBV28 with TRBJ2-7; D remains unclear. This CDR3 is 16 amino acids long. Trimming took off 6 bases at V and 2 bases at J, with 20 bases between the two ends. CDR1 is MDHEN, CDR2 SYDVKM, per germline.

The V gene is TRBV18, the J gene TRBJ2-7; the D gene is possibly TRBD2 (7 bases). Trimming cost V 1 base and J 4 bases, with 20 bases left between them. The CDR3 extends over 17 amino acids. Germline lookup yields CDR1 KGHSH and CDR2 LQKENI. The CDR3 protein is CASSPLPPTGGLYEQYF. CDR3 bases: TGTGCCAGCTCACCACTTCCCCCAACCGGGGGGCTTTACGAGCAGTACTTC.

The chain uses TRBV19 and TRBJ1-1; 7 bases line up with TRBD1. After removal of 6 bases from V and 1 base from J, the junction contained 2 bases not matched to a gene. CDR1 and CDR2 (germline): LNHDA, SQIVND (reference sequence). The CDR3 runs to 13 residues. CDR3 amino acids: CASRRTGNTEAFF. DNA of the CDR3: TGTGCCAGTAGACGGACAGGGAACACTGAAGCTTTCTTT.